Listed below are T cell receptor beta chains from one sample, sequenced in a study of metastatic and nonmetastatic thyroid tumors. MiXCR re-clonotyped the PCR reads for TCRdb. Among roughly 61,000 clones listed, 4% to 4.5% were seen once. Sequencing was performed on blood. The receptor set was obtained from a female donor with papillary thyroid cancer or a benign thyroid nodule (not recorded which). Some clones in this sample may be carry-over from other donors' samples. CDR3s include the opening cysteine and the closing phenylalanine or tryptophan. D genes are given only for firm matches. The size entry is marked missing in some rows and otherwise reads once, few, many or a size class.

clone size	V gene	CDR3 length	J gene	D gene	CDR3 DNA	CDR3 protein
few	TRBV18	15	TRBJ2-5	TRBD2	TGTGCCAGCTCACCAGGATACGGGGGGGAAGAGACCCAGTACTTC	CASSPGYGGEETQYF
many	TRBV29-1	13	TRBJ2-1	.	TGCAGCGTTCGATCTACAGGGTCTCATGAGCAGTTCTTC	CSVRSTGSHEQFF
many	TRBV28	15	TRBJ2-1	TRBD2	TGTGCCAGCAGTTTCGTGGTAGCGGGGCCTCTTGGGCAGTTCTTC	CASSFVVAGPLGQFF
.	TRBV19	13	TRBJ2-7	.	TGTGCCAGTAGGCTCGGGACCGGGTTCGAGCAGTACTTC	CASRLGTGFEQYF
few	TRBV27	15	TRBJ2-7	TRBD2	TGTGCCAGCAGTTTAAGAGGTAGCGGGAGATTCGAGCAGTACTTC	CASSLRGSGRFEQYF
.	TRBV9	15	TRBJ1-3	.	TGTGCCAGCAGCAAACAGGTTATCTCTGGAAACACCATATATTTT	CASSKQVISGNTIYF
few	TRBV19	15	TRBJ1-2	.	TGTGCCAGTAGCATCTCCACACCTCCCCAATATGGCTACACCTTC	CASSISTPPQYGYTF
many	TRBV19	16	TRBJ2-7	TRBD2	TGTGCCAGTAGTATACTCGCGGGAGCGGGGGCCTACGAGCAGTACTTC	CASSILAGAGAYEQYF
many	TRBV28	12	TRBJ1-2	.	TGTGCCAGCAGGTCGGCAGGCTATGGCTACACCTTC	CASRSAGYGYTF
many	TRBV30	15	TRBJ1-2	TRBD1	TGTGCCTGGAGTGTACTTACAGGGGGTGACTATGGCTACACCTTC	CAWSVLTGGDYGYTF
few	TRBV28	13	TRBJ1-2	.	TGTGCCAGCAGTGTAAAGCTGGGGCTAGGCTACGCCTTC	CASSVKLGLGYAF
many	TRBV7-9	16	TRBJ2-3	.	TGTGCCAGCAGCTTCTCCGCGGGGGCGAGGACAGATACGCAGTATTTT	CASSFSAGARTDTQYF
.	TRBV11-1	14	TRBJ2-2	TRBD2	TGTGCCAGCAGCCATCTAGCGGGAGTCGGGGAGCTGTTTTTT	CASSHLAGVGELFF
.	TRBV2	15	TRBJ1-4	.	TGTGCCAGCAGTCCCCGGGGGACCTTTGATGAAAAACTGTTTTTT	CASSPRGTFDEKLFF
many	TRBV12-3/TRBV12-4	12	TRBJ1-2	TRBD1	TGTGCCAGTGGCAGGGGGAGCTATGGCTACACCTTC	CASGRGSYGYTF
few	TRBV20-1	15	TRBJ2-1	TRBD2	TGCAGTGCTAGCGCTGGCCAGCGGGAGTTCAATGAGCAGTTCTTC	CSASAGQREFNEQFF
many	TRBV5-1	15	TRBJ2-7	.	TGCGCCAGCAGCTTAAGTACAGGGGGGGCCTACGAGCAGTACTTC	CASSLSTGGAYEQYF
.	TRBV20-1	13	TRBJ2-7	TRBD2	TGCAGTGCTAGAGATCGGCGGGAGTACGAGCAGTACTTC	CSARDRREYEQYF
many	TRBV2	13	TRBJ2-1	.	TGTGCCAGCAGTGTAGGACTGAACAATGAGCAGTTCTTC	CASSVGLNNEQFF
many	TRBV11-2	18	TRBJ2-5	.	TGTGCCAGCAGCCCTCATCGCGTGACAGGCCGAAAAGTGGAGACCCAGTACTTC	CASSPHRVTGRKVETQYF
few	TRBV2	14	TRBJ2-7	TRBD1	TGTGCCAGCAGTTTTACAGGGGGACTCTACGAGCAGTACTTC	CASSFTGGLYEQYF
many	TRBV30	13	TRBJ1-1	TRBD1	TGTGCCTGGAGGTCAGGACCAGGGGGAAAAGCTTTCTTT	CAWRSGPGGKAFF
.	TRBV2	13	TRBJ1-1	.	TGTGCCAGCAGTATAGTAGGGGAAGCTGAAGCTTTCTTT	CASSIVGEAEAFF
.	TRBV25-1	12	TRBJ1-2	.	TGTGCCAGCAGTTTAATGGGGGTCCGATACACCTTC	CASSLMGVRYTF
many	TRBV20-1	15	TRBJ2-6	.	TGCAGTGCTAGAGATTACGCCTCTGGGGCCAACGTCCTGACTTTC	CSARDYASGANVLTF
many	TRBV7-2	13	TRBJ1-5	.	TGTGCCAGCAGCTTAGCGCGGGATCAGCCCCAGCATTTT	CASSLARDQPQHF
few	TRBV19	14	TRBJ1-2	.	TGTGCCAGTAGTACTGCTTCAGGGATAGGAGGCTACACCTTC	CASSTASGIGGYTF
many	TRBV9	14	TRBJ2-1	TRBD2	TGTGCCAGCAGCCCCCAGAGCGGGAGTGATGAGCAGTTCTTC	CASSPQSGSDEQFF
many	TRBV12-3/TRBV12-4	17	TRBJ1-4	TRBD1	TGTGCCAGCAGTTTGGGGAAACAGGGGGCGGTTTTTGAAAAACTGTTTTTT	CASSLGKQGAVFEKLFF
many	TRBV18	14	TRBJ1-2	.	TGTGCCAGCTCACCACCGTCCAGGGAGGACGGCTACACCTTC	CASSPPSREDGYTF
many	TRBV30	13	TRBJ1-6	.	TGTGCCTGGAGCCCGTCCTATAATTCACCCCTCCACTTT	CAWSPSYNSPLHF
.	TRBV12-3/TRBV12-4	18	TRBJ2-1	.	TGTGCCAGCAGCGGGACAGGGAGCGGGGGGTCGTCCTACAATGAGCAGTTCTTC	CASSGTGSGGSSYNEQFF
.	TRBV18	15	TRBJ1-5	.	TGTGCCAGCTCACTCGGTCGCACGGCCAATCAGCCCCAGCATTTT	CASSLGRTANQPQHF